This T cell receptor beta chain appears in the sequencing data of a study of blood T cell repertoires in COVID-19. As for the study in general: Whether acute or convalescent, the COVID-19 samples came from the United States, Italy and Spain. From T cells, B-cell-depleted T cells, or PBMCs came the material, which was cDNA or gDNA.

The CDR3 is 13 residues long. V shed 8 bases and J shed 5 bases, with 15 bases lying between them. In the original workflow: By means of reference gene primer amplification, nucleated cell counts were estimated. TCRdb's table, derived via immunoSEQ multiplex PCR, lists solely in-frame clones and lacks some. That table furnishes V, J and clone size, whereas the DNA furnished D and trimming. The table records tens of thousands of clones, around 90% of them present only once. The TCR originated in a man aged 50-60 years with COVID-19, enrolled during active disease. The chain couples TRBV23-1 to TRBJ1-2; D not certain. TRBV23-1 is an open reading frame, and its role is uncertain. Sequenced sample: peripheral blood. The CDR3 sequence: CASLTEYRYGYTF. CDR3 DNA sequence: TGCGCCAGCCTCACCGAGTATCGTTATGGCTACACCTTC.